The TCR beta chain under discussion was sequenced for a study of T-cell reconstitution after alpha-beta-depleted transplantation in children. The CDR3 spans 15 residues. The germline V and J ends were trimmed by 0 bases and 6 bases, with 14 bases remaining between them. The germline gives CDR1 LGHDT, CDR2 YNNKEL (reference sequence). This clonotype came up a few times. What it recognizes is unknown. Study-wide results and limits: Some patients' high day-60 TCRbeta diversity was traced to surviving recipient T cells and thymic progenitors. Several hundred expanded graft clones reportedly supplied alpha-beta T cells about two months after transplant. At one year after transplant, newly produced T cells mostly accounted for T-cell counts and diversity.

Unique molecular identifiers were incorporated into the prepared TCRbeta library. Each CDR3 protein gets one entry after TCRdb re-called the PCR reads with MiXCR. The sample includes 480,000 or so distinct CDR3 sequences, 10% of them seen just once. Sequenced here: PBMCs, sampled before TCRalphabeta/CD19-depleted stem cell transplant. The chain has TRBV3-1 and TRBJ2-5, with a tentative D call TRBD2 (5 bases). The origin of this receptor is a child aged 2-15 years with inherited bone marrow failure, due to receive a stem cell transplant. CDR3 sequence reads: CASSQDEGGTKTQYF. The CDR3 nucleotides read TGTGCCAGCAGCCAAGACGAGGGCGGAACGAAGACCCAGTACTTC.